These 28 T cell receptor beta chains were sequenced from one sample in a study of T-cell memory formation after mild COVID-19. A single record per CDR3 protein comes from TCRdb applying MiXCR to the 5' RACE reads. The repertoire holds about 340,000 distinct CDR3 sequences, with over 10% as singletons. Sample: PBMCs or a T cell subset sorted from them (not recorded which). These receptors came from a man younger than 35 who had mild COVID-19 (a few samples of this study predate the infection). Cell type and time point are not known.

The rearrangement joins TRBV5-5 to TRBJ2-5, with 8 bases lining up with TRBD2. The CDR3 contains 17 residues. Germline V gene lookup returns CDR1 SGHKS and CDR2 YYEKEE (reference sequence). J gave up 3 bases and V 0 bases, and 10 bases lay outside the gene matches. This CDR3 is CASSLGRGGSYKETQYF. CDR3 DNA: TGTGCCAGCAGCTTGGGTCGGGGGGGCAGTTATAAAGAGACCCAGTACTTC.

The chain links TRBV5-6 to TRBJ1-2; no firm D call. V was shortened by 4 bases and J by 4 bases, with 20 bases between the two germline ends. CDR1 SGHDT and CDR2 YYEEEE come from the germline V gene. The CDR3 is 16 residues long. CDR3: CASSEPLGGSGYGYTF. Here the CDR3 DNA reads TGTGCCAGCAGCGAACCCTTGGGAGGATCAGGCTATGGCTACACCTTC.

The gene calls are TRBV3-1 and TRBJ1-6; 9 nucleotides match TRBD1. Germline CDR1 is LGHDT and CDR2 is YNNKEL (reference sequence). The CDR3 loop spans 15 amino acids. Trimming took 4 bases from V and 14 from J; bases not matched to a gene: 12. CDR3 protein: CASSLPGQGYGALHF. The CDR3 DNA follows: TGTGCCAGCAGCCTACCCGGACAGGGGTATGGGGCCCTCCACTTT.

The chain carries TRBV4-2 and TRBJ1-1; D perhaps matches TRBD1 (5 bases). Germline-derived CDR1 and CDR2 are LGHNA and YNFKEQ. With 1 base removed from V and 1 base from J, the gap between germline ends came to 7 bases. CDR3 length equals 14 residues. In DNA, the CDR3 is TGTGCCAGCAGCCAAGTAGGACAGAACACTGAAGCTTTCTTT. Amino acid sequence: CASSQVGQNTEAFF.

The genes are TRBV4-1 and TRBJ1-2; weak D call: TRBD1 (5 bases). V gave up 3 bases and J gave up 4 bases, with 15 bases separating them. The CDR3 length is 15 residues. The germline V gene has CDR1 MGHRA and CDR2 YSYEKL. The CDR3 sequence is CASSHDSGGFYGYTF. DNA of the CDR3: TGCGCCAGCAGCCATGACAGTGGGGGATTCTATGGCTACACCTTC.

This clonotype was counted a few times. The genes are TRBV6-5 and TRBJ2-2; 10 bases match TRBD1. Germline V gene data show CDR1 as MNHEY and CDR2 as SVGAGI. V shed 6 bases, J shed 5 bases, and the junction held 6 bases outside the gene matches. The CDR3 sequence is 15 residues long. The CDR3 DNA reads TGTGCCAGCAGCAGCGGGACAGGGGAGACCGGGGAGCTGTTTTTT. It specifies CASSSGTGETGELFF.

The chain employs TRBV9 and TRBJ2-7; TRBD1 or TRBD2 may be the D gene (5 bases each). With 3 bases removed from V and 2 bases from J, the gap between germline ends came to 15 bases. CDR1 and CDR2 (germline): SGDLS, YYNGEE. The CDR3 contains 15 residues. The CDR3, as DNA: TGTGCCAGCAGCGCCTACGGGACCCCAGCCTACGAGCAGTACTTC. Protein product: CASSAYGTPAYEQYF.

The chain is built from TRBV7-9 and TRBJ1-1, with D possibly TRBD1 on 5 matching bases. The V end lost 8 bases, the J end lost 0 bases, and 22 bases lay between the germline ends. The V gene's germline CDR1 is SEHNR and CDR2 FQNEAQ (reference sequence). The CDR3 extends over 17 amino acids. The CDR3: CASGGRTRGRMNTEAFF. The CDR3 bases are TGTGCCAGCGGGGGACGGACCCGGGGTAGGATGAACACTGAAGCTTTCTTT.

CDR3 loop: CASSPRESNQPQHF. The CDR3 bases are TGTGCCAGCAGCCCCCGGGAGAGCAATCAGCCCCAGCATTTT. The J gene is TRBJ1-5, the V gene TRBV3-1, with D unclear. Looked up from germline, CDR1 is LGHDT and CDR2 is YNNKEL (reference sequence). V was shortened by 4 bases and J by 1 base, with 8 bases between the two germline ends. The length of the CDR3 is 14 residues.

In this sample, this clonotype turned up a few times. The V call is TRBV7-3, the J call TRBJ2-5, with 13 bases aligning to TRBD2. The J segment lost 5 bases and the V segment lost 5 bases, leaving 5 bases of the junction unmatched. Germline lookup yields CDR1 SGHTA and CDR2 FQGTGA. The CDR3 spans 15 residues. This CDR3 is CASSTSGGAAETQYF. The CDR3 bases are TGTGCCAGCAGCACTAGCGGGGGGGCGGCCGAGACCCAGTACTTC. Full variable domain (rest looked up from reference TRBV7-3 and TRBJ2-5): GAGVSQTPSNKVTEKGKYVELRCDPISGHTALYWYRQSLGQGPEFLIYFQGTGAADDSGLPNDRFFAVRPEGSVSTLKIQRTERGDSAVYLCASSTSGGAAETQYFGPGTRLLVL.

There are many counts of this clonotype. A junction end diverges from the germline sequence, so it may reflect a read error. The chain employs TRBV20-1 and TRBJ2-1; 10 bases align to TRBD1. The CDR3 totals 14 residues. CDR1 DFQATT and CDR2 SNEGSKA come from the germline V gene (reference sequence). The CDR3 loop reads CSAGEGTGVQEQFF. CDR3 nucleotides: TGCAGTGCTGGAGAAGGGACAGGGGTACAGGAGCAGTTCTTC.

Here the CDR3 reads CASSLSGPTYEQYF. The DNA of the CDR3 is TGCGCCAGCAGCTTGTCCGGCCCCACCTACGAGCAGTACTTC. The J gene is TRBJ2-7, the V gene TRBV5-1; D not resolved. The ends were cut back, 1 base at V and 2 bases at J, with 10 bases in the middle. This CDR3 comprises 14 residues. Germline CDR1 reads SGHRS; CDR2 reads YFSETQ.

The chain employs TRBV6-2 or TRBV6-3 and TRBJ2-3, with 11 bases identical to TRBD2. V lost 6 bases, J lost 5 bases, and 13 bases stayed unmatched. CDR3 length: 17 amino acids. Germline values: CDR1 MNHEY, CDR2 SVGEGT. In DNA, the CDR3 is TGTGCCAGCAGCCTCCAATCTACTAGCGGGGGCCAAGATACGCAGTATTTT. Translation: CASSLQSTSGGQDTQYF.

V usage is TRBV7-9 and J usage is TRBJ2-3; 11 bases align to TRBD2. This CDR3 region has 18 residues. V lost 5 bases to trimming and J lost 2 bases; unmatched junction nucleotides: 12. Germline CDR1 reads SEHNR; CDR2 reads FQNEAQ (reference sequence). Here the CDR3 DNA reads TGTGCCAGCAGCACCACCTGGCTAGCGGGGGGAAACACAGATACGCAGTATTTT. This sequence encodes CASSTTWLAGGNTDTQYF.

The rearrangement links TRBV7-2 to TRBJ2-1, with D unresolved. In germline, CDR1 is SGHTA, CDR2 FQGNSA. V lost 5 bases and J 1 base, leaving 12 bases between the germline ends. The CDR3 contains 15 residues. The CDR3 loop reads CASSPNVGSYNEQFF. The CDR3 DNA reads as TGTGCCAGCAGCCCCAACGTCGGGTCCTACAATGAGCAGTTCTTC.

The gene calls are TRBV9 and TRBJ2-7; D is ambiguous. The CDR3 runs to 18 residues. CDR1 and CDR2 from the germline V gene are SGDLS and YYNGEE. The V and J ends lost 0 bases and 0 bases respectively, with 19 bases between them. The CDR3 DNA reads TGTGCCAGCAGCGTAGTGGGCCTCCAAGAATTGAGCTCCTACGAGCAGTACGTC. It yields the protein CASSVVGLQELSSYEQYV.

This clonotype turned up a few times. The CDR3 sequence: CSAGTQGTEAFF. CDR3 nucleotide sequence: TGCAGCGCCGGGACACAAGGCACTGAAGCTTTCTTT. The chain combines TRBV29-1 with TRBJ1-1; tentative D call: TRBD1 (6 bases). Germline CDR1 reads SQVTM; CDR2 reads ANQGSEA. V lost 7 bases and J lost 4, with 13 bases in between. The CDR3 extends over 12 amino acids.

This clonotype was recorded at least ten times. The chain employs TRBV5-1 and TRBJ1-2; D not certain. The CDR3 totals 11 residues. Germline lookup yields CDR1 SGHRS and CDR2 YFSETQ. The germline V and J ends were trimmed by 3 bases and 3 bases, with 3 bases remaining between them. The DNA of the CDR3 is TGCGCCAGCAGCTCTGACTATGGCTACACCTTC. As protein: CASSSDYGYTF.

This clonotype was observed a handful of times. The rearrangement joins TRBV9 to TRBJ2-1; no reliable D call. This CDR3 spans 12 amino acids. CDR1 and CDR2 (germline): SGDLS, YYNGEE. V was clipped by 3 bases and J by 9 bases, with 10 bases between them. Here the CDR3 reads CASSAAYGEQFF. CDR3 sequence (DNA): TGTGCCAGCAGCGCTGCTTACGGTGAGCAGTTCTTC. Variable domain in full (rest from reference TRBV9 and TRBJ2-1): DSGVTQTPKHLITATGQRVTLRCSPRSGDLSVYWYQQSLDQGLQFLIQYYNGEERAKGNILERFSAQQFPDLHSELNLSSLELGDSALYFCASSAAYGEQFFGPGTRLTVL.

This clonotype has just a few counts. The chain carries TRBV18 and TRBJ1-6, with unresolved D. The germline V gene has CDR1 KGHSH and CDR2 LQKENI. This CDR3 has 14 residues. Trimming left V 6 bases short and J 14 bases short, with 20 bases between. The CDR3 sequence is CASSEGRPRGTLHF. The CDR3 region has the DNA TGTGCCAGCTCGGAGGGCAGGCCCCGCGGCACCCTCCACTTT.

This clonotype was seen a handful of times. V and J are TRBV5-6 and TRBJ2-1; 9 bases are shared with TRBD1. The germline CDR1 and CDR2 sequences are SGHDT and YYEEEE. The trim removed 4 bases at V and 7 bases at J, leaving 9 bases unmatched. The CDR3 covers 15 residues. The CDR3: CASSGGDRADNEQFF. For the CDR3, the DNA is TGTGCCAGCAGCGGGGGGGACAGGGCAGATAATGAGCAGTTCTTC.

This clonotype was detected only a few times. This chain uses TRBV12-3 or TRBV12-4 with TRBJ2-1; the match to TRBD1 covers 8 bases. The CDR3 runs to 17 residues. V lost 6 bases and J lost 6; bases outside the gene matches: 16. This chain's CDR3 is CASSLYSGTGLPNEQFF. In DNA, the CDR3 is TGTGCCAGCAGCCTATATTCTGGGACAGGTCTCCCCAATGAGCAGTTCTTC.

This clonotype has a handful of counts. In nucleotides, the CDR3 is TGTGCCAGCAATCTACTGGGAGAACAAGAGACCCAGTACTTC. Its protein is CASNLLGEQETQYF. This chain uses TRBV6-6 with TRBJ2-5, with D possibly being TRBD2 (5 bases). The V gene's germline CDR1 is MNHNY and CDR2 SVGAGI (reference sequence). V was cut by 7 bases and J by 2 bases, with 14 bases left in between. The CDR3 contains 14 residues.

The chain is built from TRBV12-3 or TRBV12-4 and TRBJ1-1, with 8 bases lining up with TRBD1. The CDR3 loop spans 13 amino acids. Unmatched junction bases numbered 3, after V lost 6 bases and J lost 3 bases. The CDR3 DNA reads as TGTGCCAGCAGGGGACAGGTTTACACTGAAGCTTTCTTT. Translation: CASRGQVYTEAFF.

The gene calls are TRBV7-9 and TRBJ2-1; D remains ambiguous. This CDR3 spans 11 amino acids. Trimming stripped 3 bases from V and 10 bases from J, with 7 bases between. Germline assignment: CDR1 SEHNR and CDR2 FQNEAQ (reference sequence). The DNA for the CDR3 is TGTGCCAGCAGCTTCGGGCTAGAGCAGTTCTTC. Translated: CASSFGLEQFF. Drawing the rest from reference TRBV7-9 and TRBJ2-1, the complete variable domain is DTGVSQNPRHKITKRGQNVTFRCDPISEHNRLYWYRQTLGQGPEFLTYFQNEAQLEKSRLLSDRFSAERPKGSFSTLEIQRTEQGDSAMYLCASSFGLEQFFGPGTRLTVL.

This clonotype has more than one count but fewer than ten. V and J are TRBV4-2 and TRBJ2-3; no clear D. V was shortened by 4 bases and J by 9 bases, with 14 bases between the two germline ends. The CDR3 is 13 amino acids. The germline gives CDR1 LGHNA, CDR2 YNFKEQ. CDR3 protein: CASSPEWAETQYF. CDR3 bases: TGTGCCAGCAGCCCTGAGTGGGCTGAAACGCAGTATTTT.

The chain couples TRBV20-1 to TRBJ1-5; D unclear. Trimming pared 1 base from V and 3 bases from J, leaving 4 bases between. The CDR3 length is 12 residues. CDR1 is DFQATT and CDR2 is SNEGSKA in the germline V gene (reference sequence). The CDR3 DNA is TGCAGTGCTAGAGGCCCCAATCAGCCCCAGCATTTT. It yields the protein CSARGPNQPQHF.

CDR3 nucleotide sequence: TGTGCCAGCAGGCCCGGGACACCGAACACCGGGGAGCTGTTTTTT. Protein sequence: CASRPGTPNTGELFF. The J gene is TRBJ2-2, the V gene TRBV5-5, with D tentatively TRBD1 (6 bases). Germline CDR1 is SGHKS and CDR2 is YYEKEE (reference sequence). The CDR3 consists of 15 residues. The germline V and J ends were trimmed by 5 bases and 0 bases, with 11 bases remaining between them.